This T cell receptor beta chain was found in a study of blood T cell repertoires in COVID-19. In the study overall: Acute and convalescent COVID-19 specimens originated in the United States, Italy and Spain. In each case, the material was cDNA or gDNA derived from T cells, B-cell-depleted T cells, or PBMCs.

CDR3 size: 16 residues. Deletions cut 5 bases from V and 6 bases from J, with 22 bases between. In germline, CDR1 is SGHTA, CDR2 FQGNSA. Methods used by the authors: Cell counts per sample came from amplifying reference gene primers. The method was immunoSEQ multiplex PCR; TCRdb's version includes in-frame clones alone and lacks a portion of them. That table supplies the V and J calls and clone size; D and trimming were determined from the DNA. In the table there are under 200,000 clones, more than 75% of which are singletons. This TCR came from a man aged 18 to 35 with active or convalescent COVID-19. The rearrangement links TRBV7-2 to TRBJ2-5, with a possible D match to TRBD2 (5 bases). The sample comprised peripheral blood. In DNA form, the CDR3 reads TGTGCCAGCAGCCCGGGGTCGGGCCCCATGGGGAAGACCCAGTACTTC. As protein: CASSPGSGPMGKTQYF.